What follows describes a single T cell receptor beta chain. V was clipped by 3 bases and J by 2 bases; unmatched bases: 3. CDR1 is LGHNA, CDR2 YNFKEQ, per germline. CDR3 length: 15 residues. This sample is part of a study of CD8 T cells in Susac syndrome. Sequencing of TCR beta, carried out with a high-throughput approach, was applied to CD8+ and CD4+ T cells from the blood. In Susac syndrome patients, recently defined diagnostic criteria for definite or probable disease were met. Negative isolation yielded CD4+ and CD8+ T cells, and FACS enriched TEMRA cells. RNA amounts of about 0.5 to 1 ug underwent reverse transcription with random hexamers. TCRdb analysed the immunoSEQ multiplex PCR reads with MiXCR anew, one entry per CDR3 protein. The profile covers more than 200,000 distinct CDR3 sequences, with approximately 94% appearing a single time and 0.15% to 0.2% taken by the ten largest.

This chain connects TRBV4-2 to TRBJ1-2; 10 bases align to TRBD1. The sequence was collected from a human donor with Susac syndrome. The sample consisted of CD4+ T cells from PBMCs. The CDR3 region is CASSQRQGANYGYTF. CDR3 DNA sequence: TGTGCCAGCAGCCAGCGACAGGGGGCAAACTATGGCTACACCTTC.